This T cell receptor (beta chain) was captured in a study of cytomegalovirus exposure and HLA in healthy donors. Whole-study results and caveats: The only immune exposure information that was available was CMV serostatus.

As regards this clone: What it binds is unknown.

The germline gives CDR1 MDHEN, CDR2 SYDVKM. V gave up 4 bases and J gave up 5 bases, with 15 bases separating them. The CDR3 runs to 14 residues. The primer mix had 60 Vbeta and 13 Jbeta primers. Assay used: immunoSEQ multiplex PCR; TCRdb lists only in-frame clones, some missing. Of 100,000 or so clones listed, about 80% are singletons. The rearrangement links TRBV28 to TRBJ2-7; D may be TRBD2 (5 bases). Sequencing was done on a sample of PBMCs. The receptor's source is a female donor in good health and CMV-seropositive. The CDR3 sequence is CASSWASRGDEQYF. The CDR3 DNA reads as TGTGCCAGCAGTTGGGCTAGCCGGGGAGACGAGCAGTACTTC.